A selection of T cell receptor beta chains follows, all from one sample in a study of CD8 T cells in Susac syndrome. TCRdb ran MiXCR on the immunoSEQ multiplex PCR reads and lists one entry per CDR3 protein. In the table there are approximately 100,000 distinct CDR3 sequences, approximately 93% of which are singletons. Sequenced material: CD8+ T cells from PBMCs. The receptor source for this set is a human donor with Susac syndrome. Both conserved end residues are part of each CDR3. D genes are given only for firm matches. Rows may omit the clone size; those that give it use once, few, many or a size class.

j_gene	abundance	v_gene	d_gene	len	CDR3aa	CDR3nt
TRBJ1-5	NA	TRBV10-2	NA	14	CASSEFQSNQPQHF	TGCGCCAGCAGTGAGTTTCAGAGCAATCAGCCCCAGCATTTT
TRBJ2-1	NA	TRBV14	NA	13	CASSKFSYNEQFF	TGTGCCAGCAGCAAATTTTCCTACAATGAGCAGTTCTTC
TRBJ2-5	NA	TRBV6-5	TRBD2	13	CASSIAGGETQYF	TGTGCCAGCAGTATAGCGGGGGGAGAGACCCAGTACTTC
TRBJ2-1	NA	TRBV7-3	TRBD2	17	CASSLPQAAGGQSEQFF	TGTGCCAGCAGCTTACCGCAAGCTGCGGGGGGGCAAAGTGAGCAGTTCTTC
TRBJ1-1	NA	TRBV5-1	NA	16	CASSSKPTGTSTEAFF	TGCGCCAGCAGCTCGAAACCTACAGGGACAAGCACTGAAGCTTTCTTT
TRBJ1-1	NA	TRBV12-3/TRBV12-4	TRBD1	15	CASRQKQGARTEAFF	TGTGCCAGCAGGCAGAAACAGGGGGCGCGGACTGAAGCTTTCTTT
TRBJ2-7	once	TRBV7-3	NA	13	CASSPGTPDEQYF	TGTGCCAGCAGCCCAGGGACGCCTGACGAGCAGTACTTC
TRBJ2-5	NA	TRBV12-3/TRBV12-4	NA	15	CASSLPTDLSGTQYF	TGTGCCAGCAGTCTCCCGACGGACCTCAGTGGGACCCAGTACTTC
TRBJ1-1	NA	TRBV5-6	NA	14	CASSLGPANTEAFF	TGTGCCAGCAGCTTGGGCCCAGCGAACACTGAAGCTTTCTTT
TRBJ2-3	NA	TRBV20-1	TRBD2	14	CSPSGGAGTDTQYF	TGCAGTCCTAGCGGGGGGGCCGGGACAGATACGCAGTATTTT
TRBJ1-1	NA	TRBV25-1	TRBD1	14	CASRGDRGPGKAFF	TGTGCCAGCAGGGGCGACAGGGGCCCAGGGAAAGCTTTCTTT
TRBJ2-3	NA	TRBV20-1	TRBD2	16	CSANPGLAGDADTQYF	TGCAGTGCGAATCCGGGACTAGCGGGGGACGCAGATACGCAGTATTTT
TRBJ1-1	NA	TRBV19	NA	12	CASSMLGDEAFF	TGTGCCAGTAGTATGCTTGGGGATGAAGCTTTCTTT
TRBJ2-2	NA	TRBV19	TRBD2	16	CASSIGSSGPTGELFF	TGTGCCAGTAGTATAGGTTCTAGCGGACCTACCGGGGAGCTGTTTTTT
TRBJ1-2	NA	TRBV29-1	NA	12	CSAGSDIGGYTF	TGCAGCGCCGGGTCCGATATAGGTGGCTACACCTTC
TRBJ2-7	NA	TRBV29-1	TRBD1	14	CSVDKQGSSYEQYF	TGCAGCGTTGATAAACAGGGGAGCTCCTACGAGCAGTACTTC
TRBJ2-3	NA	TRBV25-1	NA	11	CASTTGDTQYF	TGTGCCAGCACGACAGGAGATACGCAGTATTTT
TRBJ1-1	NA	TRBV6-4	NA	14	CASSLDGGVTEAFF	TGTGCCAGCAGTCTTGACGGGGGGGTCACTGAAGCTTTCTTT
TRBJ2-3	NA	TRBV7-3	NA	15	CASTPRDSLGDTQYF	TGTGCCAGCACCCCCCGGGACTCACTTGGGGATACGCAGTATTTT
TRBJ1-2	NA	TRBV9	NA	11	CASSGMHGYTF	TGTGCCAGCAGCGGAATGCATGGCTACACCTTC
TRBJ1-1	NA	TRBV12-3/TRBV12-4	NA	13	CASSLAGPREGHF	TGTGCCAGCAGTTTAGCTGGGCCTCGGGAGGGACACTTT
TRBJ1-5	NA	TRBV19	NA	14	CASSIAGSNQPQHF	TGTGCCAGTAGTATAGCGGGTAGCAATCAGCCCCAGCATTTT
TRBJ2-7	medium-sized	TRBV6-1	NA	14	CASSQSPGAYEQYF	TGTGCCAGCAGTCAATCCCCGGGAGCCTACGAGCAGTACTTC
TRBJ1-2	NA	TRBV13	NA	13	CASSLGGSDGYTF	TGTGCCAGCAGCTTGGGGGGCTCAGATGGCTACACCTTC
TRBJ1-4	NA	TRBV6-5	NA	15	CASSYLGGANEKLFF	TGTGCCAGCAGTTACCTGGGGGGGGCGAATGAAAAACTGTTTTTT
TRBJ2-7	NA	TRBV20-1	NA	11	CSAITRNEQYF	TGCAGTGCTATTACTAGAAATGAGCAGTACTTC
TRBJ2-7	NA	TRBV20-1	TRBD2	15	CSVPAGTSGSYEQYF	TGCAGTGTCCCCGCTGGGACTAGCGGGTCCTACGAGCAGTACTTC
TRBJ1-1	NA	TRBV4-1	NA	15	CASSFADSLNTEAFF	TGCGCCAGCAGCTTTGCGGACAGCCTGAACACTGAAGCTTTCTTT
TRBJ2-2	once	TRBV12-3/TRBV12-4	NA	16	CASSLDGGRDAGELFF	TGTGCCAGCAGTTTGGACGGGGGGCGAGACGCCGGGGAGCTGTTTTTT
TRBJ1-5	NA	TRBV27	TRBD1	13	CASSTTGVQPQHF	TGTGCCAGCAGTACCACAGGGGTTCAGCCCCAGCATTTT
TRBJ2-7	NA	TRBV14	TRBD1	12	CASSQTGVEQYF	TGTGCCAGCAGCCAGACAGGGGTCGAGCAGTACTTC
TRBJ2-7	few	TRBV20-1	NA	15	CSARDLRARAFEQYF	TGCAGTGCTAGAGATCTAAGGGCCCGGGCCTTCGAGCAGTACTTC
TRBJ2-7	NA	TRBV14	NA	13	CASSLRFFQEQYF	TGTGCCAGCAGCCTTAGGTTCTTCCAGGAGCAGTACTTC
TRBJ2-3	NA	TRBV7-9	NA	17	CASSYPPGVDSTDTQYF	TGTGCCAGCAGCTACCCTCCGGGGGTGGATAGCACAGATACGCAGTATTTT
TRBJ1-1	NA	TRBV5-6	TRBD1	15	CASSLGQGVYAEAFF	TGTGCCAGCAGCTTGGGACAGGGGGTCTATGCTGAAGCTTTCTTT
TRBJ2-1	NA	TRBV7-3	TRBD2	15	CASSSLAGGSNEQFF	TGTGCCAGCAGCTCACTAGCGGGGGGGAGTAATGAGCAGTTCTTC
TRBJ2-7	NA	TRBV5-6	NA	14	CASSLGGAGYEQYF	TGTGCCAGCAGCTTGGGAGGGGCAGGGTACGAGCAGTACTTC
TRBJ2-7	NA	TRBV7-9	NA	13	CASSPERAYEQYF	TGTGCCAGCAGTCCCGAAAGGGCCTACGAGCAGTACTTC
TRBJ2-7	NA	TRBV20-1	NA	13	CSARESQGYEQYF	TGCAGTGCTAGGGAGAGTCAGGGTTACGAGCAGTACTTC
TRBJ1-1	once	TRBV2	TRBD1	15	CASSEESGGGTEAFF	TGTGCCAGCAGTGAGGAGTCAGGGGGAGGCACTGAAGCTTTCTTT
TRBJ1-2	NA	TRBV7-9	NA	12	CASSSGAPGYTF	TGTGCCAGCAGCTCGGGAGCCCCTGGCTACACCTTC
TRBJ2-5	NA	TRBV7-2	NA	17	CASSLKQWTTSGETQYF	TGTGCCAGCAGCCTAAAGCAATGGACGACCTCGGGAGAGACCCAGTACTTC
TRBJ2-1	NA	TRBV19	NA	18	CASSISPSGTGPYNEQFF	TGTGCCAGTAGTATATCCCCTAGCGGGACAGGCCCCTACAATGAGCAGTTCTTC
TRBJ2-1	once	TRBV20-1	TRBD2	16	CSARDDGAWGGNEQFF	TGCAGTGCTAGAGATGACGGGGCCTGGGGGGGGAATGAGCAGTTCTTC
TRBJ2-5	NA	TRBV4-1	NA	16	CASSQVEGLIGETQYF	TGCGCCAGCAGCCAAGTGGAAGGCCTAATCGGTGAGACCCAGTACTTC
TRBJ2-1	NA	TRBV27	NA	16	CASSLRPLSSYNEQFF	TGTGCCAGCAGTTTACGGCCTTTGAGCTCCTACAATGAGCAGTTCTTC
TRBJ2-3	NA	TRBV11-3	NA	17	CASSLRSLGTSTDTQYF	TGTGCCAGCAGCTTAAGGTCCTTGGGGACGAGCACAGATACGCAGTATTTT
TRBJ2-5	NA	TRBV12-3/TRBV12-4	NA	14	CASSLVSPQETQYF	TGTGCCAGCAGTTTAGTAAGCCCTCAAGAGACCCAGTACTTC
TRBJ2-5	NA	TRBV7-3	NA	15	CASSLLGASQETQYF	TGTGCCAGCAGCTTATTAGGGGCATCCCAAGAGACCCAGTACTTC